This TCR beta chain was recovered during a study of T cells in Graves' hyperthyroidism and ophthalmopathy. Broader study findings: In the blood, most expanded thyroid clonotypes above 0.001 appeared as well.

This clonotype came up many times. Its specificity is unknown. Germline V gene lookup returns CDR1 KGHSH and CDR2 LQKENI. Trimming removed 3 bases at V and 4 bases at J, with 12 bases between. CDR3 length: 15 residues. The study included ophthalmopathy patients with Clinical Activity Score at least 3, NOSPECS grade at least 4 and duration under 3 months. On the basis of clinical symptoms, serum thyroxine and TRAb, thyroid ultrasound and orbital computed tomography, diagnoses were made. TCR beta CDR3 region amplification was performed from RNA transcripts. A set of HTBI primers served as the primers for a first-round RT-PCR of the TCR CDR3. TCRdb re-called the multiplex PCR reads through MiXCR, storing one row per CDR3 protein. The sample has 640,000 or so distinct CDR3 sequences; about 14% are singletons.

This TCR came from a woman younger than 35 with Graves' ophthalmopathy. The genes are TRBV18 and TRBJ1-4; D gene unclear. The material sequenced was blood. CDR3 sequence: CASSPRSGNNEKLFF. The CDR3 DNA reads TGTGCCAGCTCACCTAGGTCCGGTAATAATGAAAAACTGTTTTTT.